The clone carrying this T cell receptor beta chain was counted a single time. These data are taken from a study of blood T cell repertoires in COVID-19. Measured with immunoSEQ multiplex PCR; TCRdb has only the in-frame clones, and not every one. The repertoire has 25,000 to 35,000 clones, about 89% of them found once; the top ten carry roughly 5%. This TCR was recovered from an older man with active COVID-19. The specimen sequenced was peripheral blood.

The CDR3 region has the DNA TGTGCCAGCAGCGTAGTAGGGGATATGAACACTGAAGCTTTCTTT. It is translated as CASSVVGDMNTEAFF. The chain uses TRBV9 and TRBJ1-1, with a tentative D call TRBD1 (5 bases). The CDR3 length is 15 residues. V lost 0 bases and J 0 bases, leaving 9 bases between the germline ends. Germline V CDR1 and CDR2: SGDLS, YYNGEE. The complete variable domain, with remaining parts taken from reference TRBV9 and TRBJ1-1, reads DSGVTQTPKHLITATGQRVTLRCSPRSGDLSVYWYQQSLDQGLQFLIQYYNGEERAKGNILERFSAQQFPDLHSELNLSSLELGDSALYFCASSVVGDMNTEAFFGQGTRLTVV.